This TCR beta chain emerged from a study of CD8 T cells in ankylosing spondylitis. TCRdb re-called the 5' RACE reads with MiXCR, one entry per CDR3 protein. The sample lists about 240,000 distinct CDR3 sequences; roughly a quarter were seen once. Germline CDR1 reads SGHAT; CDR2 reads FQNNGV. This CDR3 has 17 amino acids. Trimming took 5 bases from V and 2 from J, leaving 19 bases between them. This clonotype was recorded many times. This clonotype was sampled from a male donor with ankylosing spondylitis or in good health (not recorded which). The sequenced sample was blood, either unsorted or a sorted T cell fraction (not recorded which). This rearrangement joins TRBV11-2 to TRBJ2-4; D perhaps matches TRBD1 (7 bases). The CDR3 coding sequence is TGTGCCAGCAGCCGCTTTTCAGGGGGGCGGTCCAAAAACATTCAGTACTTC. This translates into CASSRFSGGRSKNIQYF.